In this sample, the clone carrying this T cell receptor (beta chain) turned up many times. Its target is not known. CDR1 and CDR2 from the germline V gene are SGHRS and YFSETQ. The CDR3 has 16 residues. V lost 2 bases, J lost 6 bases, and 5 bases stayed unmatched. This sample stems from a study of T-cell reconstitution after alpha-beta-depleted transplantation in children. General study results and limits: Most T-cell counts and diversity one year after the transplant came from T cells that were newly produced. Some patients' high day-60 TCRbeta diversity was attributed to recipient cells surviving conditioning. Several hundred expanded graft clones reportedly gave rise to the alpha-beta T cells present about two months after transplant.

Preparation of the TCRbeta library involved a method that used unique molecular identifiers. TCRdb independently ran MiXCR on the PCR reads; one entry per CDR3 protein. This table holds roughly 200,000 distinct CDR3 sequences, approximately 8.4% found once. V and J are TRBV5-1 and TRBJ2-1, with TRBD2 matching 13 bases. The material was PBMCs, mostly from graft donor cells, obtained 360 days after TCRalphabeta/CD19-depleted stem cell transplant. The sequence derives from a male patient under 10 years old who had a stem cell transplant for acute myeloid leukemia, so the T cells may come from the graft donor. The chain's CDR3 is CASSLLGLAGVNEQFF. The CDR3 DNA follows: TGCGCCAGCAGCTTACTCGGACTAGCGGGAGTCAATGAGCAGTTCTTC.